This T cell receptor beta chain originates from a study of sequential checkpoint blockade in melanoma (dated by TCRdb to between 2018 and 2020). Background for the entire study: Using 1:1 randomization, the trial assigned patients either to first-line nivolumab followed by ipilimumab (arm A) or to ipilimumab followed by nivolumab (arm B). Both trial sequences were followed by maintenance nivolumab. Points the paper makes about the study in general: Validation of the response-prediction model combining TCR metrics and mutation burden is needed in larger, independent patient cohorts.

The treatment or condition tag for this specimen amounts to: randomized to nivolumab then ipilimumab (arm A) or the reverse (arm B). No trial patient had received prior DNA-damaging chemotherapy. Live CD3+CD8+ cells negative for CD19 and CD56 were sorted from thawed PBMCs on a FACS Aria II flow cytometer. The samples were obtained from melanoma patients enrolled in CheckMate 064, an open-label, randomized phase II trial testing sequential checkpoint blockade. Peripheral blood mononuclear cells were obtained through leukapheresis, purified using Ficoll-Paque, and frozen in human serum containing approximately 10% DMSO. Immediately after sorting, the purity of sorted blood CD3+CD8+ cells was verified to be >98%, after which DNA was extracted. CDR1 and CDR2, per the germline V gene (reference sequence), are GTSNPN and SVGIG. The germline ends are 12 bases apart after V is trimmed by 4 bases and J by 2 bases. Reading from cysteine to phenylalanine, the CDR3 counts 13 amino acids. Only the CDR3 region is kept as DNA, spanning 39 bases read in frame from base 1.

This clone occurred once. This receptor's antigen is unknown. Base qualities were left out, and no much larger clone turns up one base away. The immunoSEQ Assay was used to immunosequence TCRbeta CDR3 regions from genomic DNA. Before high-throughput sequencing, the genomic DNA was amplified using bias-controlled multiplex PCR. In the authors' own workflow: To quantify the absolute abundance of each unique TCRbeta CDR3 region, the sequences were collapsed and filtered. Clonality, defined as 1 minus Pielou's evenness, was calculated using productive rearrangements only. Clones with significantly greater frequencies in on-treatment versus baseline samples were identified using a previously published method. Drawn from immuneACCESS, this table holds only the in-frame rearrangements with V and J called that TCRdb kept. Clones are partly lost; checked studies trace under half to an unresolved V gene and leave the rest unexplained. Clone size and the V and J calls come from that table; the DNA yielded D and trimming. The sample profile shows about 27,000 clones; around 77% of them were found once. Roughly 13% of the sample belongs to the ten largest clones.

The sample here was CD8+ T cells sorted from blood (inferred from file names), taken from a patient given nivolumab and ipilimumab in sequence. The TCR sequence derives from a human donor with melanoma. The V and J segments used are TRBV30 and TRBJ2-7, with a tentative D gene TRBD1 over 6 matching bases. The nucleotides read TGTGCCTGGACTTCGGACAGTGCCTACGAGCAGTACTTC. This encodes CAWTSDSAYEQYF. With all but the CDR3 taken from the reference TRBV30 and TRBJ2-7 genes, the full variable domain is: SQTIHQWPATLVQPVGSPLSLECTVEGTSNPNLYWYRQAAGRGLQLLFYSVGIGQISSEVPQNLSASRPQDRQFILSSKKLLLSDSGFYLCAWTSDSAYEQYFGPGTRLTVT.